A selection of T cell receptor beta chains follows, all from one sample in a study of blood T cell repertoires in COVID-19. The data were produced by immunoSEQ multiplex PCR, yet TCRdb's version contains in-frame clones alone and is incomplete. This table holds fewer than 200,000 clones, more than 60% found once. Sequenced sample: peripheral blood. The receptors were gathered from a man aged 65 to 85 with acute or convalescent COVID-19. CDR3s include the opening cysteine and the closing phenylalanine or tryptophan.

CASSRSGGTGELFF TRBJ2-2 TRBV5-6 14
CASQDSNYGYTF TRBJ1-2 TRBV6-6 12
CASSQGEGSNQPQHF TRBJ1-5 TRBV4-2 15
CASTYPGQRIEAFF TRBJ1-1 TRBV28 14
CAWSRSTNEKLFF TRBJ1-4 TRBV30 13
CASTIPGQVYGYTF TRBJ1-2 TRBV28 14
CASSITFRETQYF TRBJ2-5 TRBV19 13
CASSLNGVTDTQYF TRBJ2-3 TRBV5-1 14
CASRRGRGANEQFF TRBJ2-1 TRBV12-5 14
CASSRTSGNPSPYEQYF TRBJ2-7 TRBV19 17
CAISESKGRGYGYTF TRBJ1-2 TRBV10-3 15
CASSLLAGANEQFF TRBJ2-1 TRBV19 14
CASSIQGYEQYF TRBJ2-7 TRBV12-3/TRBV12-4 12
CASSADRVGNSPLHF TRBJ1-6 TRBV13 15
CASSLGQGNSPLHF TRBJ1-6 TRBV5-5 14
CASSLTGASQNEKLFF TRBJ1-4 TRBV5-1 16
CASRRRGQETQYF TRBJ2-5 TRBV2 13
CASSPPTRGFEAFF TRBJ1-1 TRBV18 14
CASSATSGTWYEQYF TRBJ2-7 TRBV19 15
CASSPRGQGTVGYTF TRBJ1-2 TRBV7-6 15
CASSQDRGSYGYTF TRBJ1-2 TRBV6-5 14
CASSQEGTSGIFEQFF TRBJ2-1 TRBV4-3 16
CASSVLQGPGELFF TRBJ2-2 TRBV9 14
CASSSGPTGGNEKLFF TRBJ1-4 TRBV5-1 16
CASSETGRSNYGYTF TRBJ1-2 TRBV9 15
CASSTRTAGQHF TRBJ1-5 TRBV28 12
CASSNQGVSTDTQYF TRBJ2-3 TRBV5-1 15